Below are 24 T cell receptor beta chains sequenced from a single sample in a study of Ad26.COV2.S vaccination and SARS-CoV-2 variants. Described treatment: some 20 received Ad26.COV2.S at low or high dose, single or two shots; roughly five received placebo; per-sample allocation not given. Collection of the samples took place on day 63 after the first injection of vaccine or placebo. Generated by immunoSEQ multiplex PCR, the TCRdb table keeps only in-frame clones and is missing some. This table has roughly 450,000 clones, about nine tenths appearing once. Material: peripheral blood, obtained in a trial of Ad26.COV2.S vaccine versus placebo. These receptors were collected from a person between 18 and 60 years old who received the Ad26.COV2.S COVID-19 vaccine or a placebo.

This clone has a single count. The rearrangement uses TRBV27 and TRBJ2-1, with D perhaps TRBD2 (6 bases). The CDR3 contains 16 residues. CDR1 and CDR2 from the germline V gene are MNHEY and SMNVEV (reference sequence). V was clipped by 1 base and J by 5 bases, with 15 bases between them. CDR3: CASSLLAAGPHNEQFF. The CDR3 nucleotides read TGTGCCAGCAGTTTATTAGCAGCGGGCCCACACAATGAGCAGTTCTTC.

The chain couples TRBV10-3 to TRBJ2-1, with D tentatively TRBD2 (6 bases). Germline values: CDR1 ENHRY, CDR2 SYGVKD. V dropped 0 bases and J dropped 3 bases, with 9 bases sitting between them. The CDR3 runs to 15 residues. CDR3 amino acids: CAISESRESYNEQFF. The CDR3 DNA follows: TGTGCCATCAGTGAGTCACGGGAGAGCTACAATGAGCAGTTCTTC.

In DNA form, the CDR3 reads TGTGCCAGCAGCGTAATTGGGAGGATAACAGATACGCAGTATTTT. Protein product: CASSVIGRITDTQYF. The V call is TRBV9, the J call TRBJ2-3, with D possibly being TRBD2 (6 bases). This CDR3 contains 15 residues. V was cut by 1 base and J by 3 bases, with 12 bases left in between. Per the germline V gene, CDR1 is SGDLS and CDR2 is YYNGEE.

The rearrangement joins TRBV6-4 to TRBJ2-2; a weak D match, TRBD1 (5 bases). V lost 4 bases and J lost 5, with 11 bases in between. The germline V gene has CDR1 MRHNA and CDR2 SNTAGT. This CDR3 is 14 amino acids long. The CDR3 here is CASSATGGTGELFF. Here the CDR3 DNA reads TGTGCCAGCAGTGCCACAGGTGGAACCGGGGAGCTGTTTTTT.

The gene calls are TRBV5-1 and TRBJ2-7, with 11 nucleotides matching TRBD1. The V segment lost 2 bases and the J segment 7 bases; nucleotides outside the gene matches: 2. From germline, CDR1 is SGHRS and CDR2 YFSETQ. CDR3 length: 13 amino acids. This chain's CDR3 is CASSFGTGGEQYF. CDR3 coding DNA: TGCGCCAGCAGCTTCGGGACAGGGGGTGAGCAGTACTTC. Looking up the rest from reference TRBV5-1 and TRBJ2-7 gives the full variable domain: KAGVTQTPRYLIKTRGQQVTLSCSPISGHRSVSWYQQTPGQGLQFLFEYFSETQRNKGNFPGRFSGRQFSNSRSEMNVSTLELGDSALYLCASSFGTGGEQYFGPGTRLTVT.

This rearrangement joins TRBV6-5 to TRBJ2-7; 10 positions match TRBD2. The V gene end was trimmed by 8 bases and the J gene end by 4 bases; junction bases not matched to a gene: 8. This CDR3 comprises 14 residues. The germline gives CDR1 MNHEY, CDR2 SVGAGI. The CDR3 region has the DNA TGTGCCAGCGCGCCTAGCGGGAGTTCGTACGAGCAGTACTTC. Protein product: CASAPSGSSYEQYF.

This CDR3 is CASSLWQANTIYF. CDR3 sequence (DNA): TGTGCCAGCAGCTTATGGCAGGCGAACACCATATATTTT. V is TRBV7-9 and J is TRBJ1-3; D call uncertain. The CDR3 covers 13 residues. V was trimmed by 2 bases and J by 7 bases, leaving 9 bases between them. The germline CDR1 and CDR2 sequences are SEHNR and FQNEAQ (reference sequence). Looking up the rest from reference TRBV7-9 and TRBJ1-3 gives the full variable domain: DTGVSQNPRHKITKRGQNVTFRCDPISEHNRLYWYRQTLGQGPEFLTYFQNEAQLEKSRLLSDRFSAERPKGSFSTLEIQRTEQGDSAMYLCASSLWQANTIYFGEGSWLTVV.

The V call is TRBV5-4, the J call TRBJ2-3; D possibly corresponds to TRBD2 (6 bases). The V gene lost 0 bases and the J gene lost 6 bases, with 11 bases spanning the gap. Germline CDR1 is SGHNT and CDR2 is YYREEE (reference sequence). This CDR3 has 14 amino acids. CDR3 loop: CASSLGMGRDTQYF. The CDR3 nucleotides are TGTGCCAGCAGCTTGGGCATGGGGAGGGATACGCAGTATTTT.

This sequence joins TRBV7-9 and TRBJ2-1; TRBD2 matches at 12 bases. V lost 5 bases and J lost 3; bases outside the gene matches: 11. The CDR3 contains 18 residues. The germline V gene encodes CDR1 SEHNR and CDR2 FQNEAQ (reference sequence). The CDR3 DNA reads as TGTGCCAGCAGCGACCGGACTAGCGGGGCCTCCGACTACAATGAGCAGTTCTTC. Translated: CASSDRTSGASDYNEQFF.

This sequence joins TRBV14 and TRBJ2-7, with D perhaps TRBD2 (5 bases). Germline loops: CDR1 SGHDN, CDR2 FVKESK. The V gene lost 4 bases and the J gene lost 3 bases, with 16 bases spanning the gap. The CDR3 totals 15 residues. The CDR3 protein is CASSPTSIAGYEQYF. The CDR3 DNA follows: TGTGCCAGCAGCCCTACCTCAATCGCGGGCTACGAGCAGTACTTC.

This clone was detected only a few times. This sequence joins TRBV6-2 or TRBV6-3 and TRBJ1-5; D gene unclear. CDR1 and CDR2 (germline): MNHEY, SVGEGT. This CDR3 is 14 amino acids long. V was shortened by 0 bases and J by 11 bases, with 14 bases between the two germline ends. The CDR3 here is CASSYSGSMRAQHF. The CDR3 DNA sequence: TGTGCCAGCAGTTACTCAGGCAGCATGAGGGCCCAGCATTTT.

The V call is TRBV9, the J call TRBJ2-3; D may be TRBD2 (6 bases). In germline, CDR1 is SGDLS, CDR2 YYNGEE. The CDR3 totals 14 residues. V lost 0 bases and J 3 bases, leaving 8 bases between the germline ends. CDR3 loop: CASSVDGGTDTQYF. CDR3 nucleotides: TGTGCCAGCAGCGTAGATGGGGGGACAGATACGCAGTATTTT.

V and J are TRBV5-4 and TRBJ2-5, with D possibly TRBD1 on 6 matching bases. The CDR3 is made up of 16 amino acids. The germline V and J ends were trimmed by 5 bases and 5 bases, with 22 bases remaining between them. Germline CDR1 SGHNT, CDR2 YYREEE (reference sequence). CDR3 sequence: CASRSSGGSITETQYF. CDR3 nucleotides: TGTGCCAGCAGGTCGAGTGGGGGCAGCATCACGGAGACCCAGTACTTC.

The gene calls are TRBV4-1 and TRBJ2-7; 7 bases are a match to TRBD1. The J segment lost 5 bases and the V segment lost 0 bases, leaving 10 bases of the junction unmatched. The CDR3 extends over 16 amino acids. CDR1 is MGHRA and CDR2 is YSYEKL in the germline V gene. DNA for the CDR3: TGCGCCAGCAGCCAAGATCAGGGGGAAACCGTCCACGAGCAGTACTTC. Translating it yields CASSQDQGETVHEQYF.

This rearrangement joins TRBV5-1 to TRBJ1-1; no reliable D call. V gave up 4 bases and J gave up 0 bases, with 13 bases separating them. Germline V CDR1 and CDR2: SGHRS, YFSETQ. This CDR3 spans 15 amino acids. DNA of the CDR3: TGCGCCAGCAGCGCCGTAAGCCTGATGAACACTGAAGCTTTCTTT. This gives the protein CASSAVSLMNTEAFF.

CDR3 DNA sequence: TGTGCCAGCAGTGACAAGGGATCCTCTGAAAAACTGTTTTTT. Encoded protein: CASSDKGSSEKLFF. The chain uses TRBV6-2 or TRBV6-3 and TRBJ1-4, with no clear D. CDR1 is MNHEY and CDR2 is SVGEGT in the germline V gene. V was pared by 5 bases and J by 7 bases, with 14 bases between. The CDR3 sequence is 14 residues long.

The chain recombines TRBV5-8 with TRBJ2-3; 8 bases agree with TRBD2. The CDR3 covers 17 residues. V trimming: 1 base; J trimming: 4 bases; junction bases outside the gene matches: 11. Germline lookup yields CDR1 SGHTS and CDR2 YDEGEE. The CDR3, as DNA: TGTGCCAGCAGCTTGAAGAAGACTAGCGTGGGCCCAGATACGCAGTATTTT. Amino acids: CASSLKKTSVGPDTQYF.

The chain is built from TRBV6-5 and TRBJ1-1, with a tentative D call TRBD1 (5 bases). The germline V gene has CDR1 MNHEY and CDR2 SVGAGI. V was clipped by 3 bases and J by 2 bases, with 10 bases between them. The length of the CDR3 is 14 residues. This CDR3 is CASSYGDGNTEAFF. The CDR3 DNA follows: TGTGCCAGCAGTTATGGGGACGGCAACACTGAAGCTTTCTTT.

The rearrangement links TRBV5-4 to TRBJ2-2; D gene unclear. Trimming removed 4 bases at V and 2 bases at J, with 18 bases between. The CDR3 totals 17 residues. Germline V gene lookup returns CDR1 SGHNT and CDR2 YYREEE (reference sequence). In DNA form, the CDR3 reads TGTGCCAGCAGCCAAAGGGAAGGGCTATCAAACACCGGGGAGCTGTTTTTT. Amino acid sequence: CASSQREGLSNTGELFF.

The chain combines TRBV6-1 with TRBJ1-5; TRBD1 aligns across 8 bases. Germline V gene data show CDR1 as MNHNS and CDR2 as SASEGT. The CDR3 is 15 amino acids. V shed 3 bases, J shed 1 base, and the junction held 2 bases outside the gene matches. The CDR3 sequence is CASSEYRGSNQPQHF. In DNA form, the CDR3 reads TGTGCCAGCAGTGAGTACAGGGGGAGCAATCAGCCCCAGCATTTT.

This clone was found once. The chain has TRBV6-6 and TRBJ2-7; D gene uncertain. V dropped 4 bases and J dropped 0 bases, with 7 bases sitting between them. Germline assignment: CDR1 MNHNY and CDR2 SVGAGI (reference sequence). The CDR3 is made up of 13 amino acids. The CDR3 reads CASSSTYSYEQYF. In DNA form, the CDR3 reads TGTGCCAGCAGTTCAACGTACTCCTACGAGCAGTACTTC.

The V gene is TRBV29-1, the J gene TRBJ2-1, with TRBD2 matching over 8 bases. Trimming took 6 bases from V and 0 from J; bases not matched to a gene: 7. CDR1 is SQVTM and CDR2 is ANQGSEA in the germline V gene. The CDR3 extends over 15 amino acids. The CDR3 nucleotides are TGCAGCGTGGGGCCTAGCGGGCTCTCCTACAATGAGCAGTTCTTC. Its translation is CSVGPSGLSYNEQFF.

J is TRBJ2-1 and V is TRBV6-5; 9 positions match TRBD2. V trimming: 8 bases; J trimming: 5 bases; junction bases outside the gene matches: 7. This CDR3 spans 14 amino acids. Germline assignment: CDR1 MNHEY and CDR2 SVGAGI. CDR3 protein: CASGIAGEDNEQFF. Written as DNA, the CDR3 is TGTGCCAGCGGCATAGCGGGAGAGGACAATGAGCAGTTCTTC.

The chain employs TRBV5-1 and TRBJ2-3, with TRBD2 matching over 14 bases. Trimming removed 0 bases from V and 6 bases from J; junction bases left unmatched: 3. Germline V CDR1 and CDR2: SGHRS, YFSETQ. This CDR3 has 16 amino acids. The CDR3 here is CASSLGLAGGPDTQYF. CDR3 sequence (DNA): TGCGCCAGCAGCTTGGGACTAGCGGGAGGGCCTGATACGCAGTATTTT.